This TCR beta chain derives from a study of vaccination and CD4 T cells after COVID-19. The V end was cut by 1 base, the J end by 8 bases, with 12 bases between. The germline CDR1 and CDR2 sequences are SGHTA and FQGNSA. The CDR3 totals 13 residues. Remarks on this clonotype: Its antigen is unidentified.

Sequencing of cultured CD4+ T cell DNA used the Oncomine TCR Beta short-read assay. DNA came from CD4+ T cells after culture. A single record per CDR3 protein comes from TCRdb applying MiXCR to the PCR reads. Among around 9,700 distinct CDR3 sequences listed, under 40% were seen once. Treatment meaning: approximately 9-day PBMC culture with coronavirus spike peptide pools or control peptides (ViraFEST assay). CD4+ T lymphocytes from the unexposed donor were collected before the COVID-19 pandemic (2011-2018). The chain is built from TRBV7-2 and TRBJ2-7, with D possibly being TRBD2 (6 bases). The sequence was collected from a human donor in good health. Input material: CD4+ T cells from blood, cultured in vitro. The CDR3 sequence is CASSLEGRFQQYF. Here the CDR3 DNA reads TGTGCCAGCAGCTTAGAAGGGAGGTTCCAGCAGTACTTC.